This TCR beta chain appears in the sequencing data of a study of cytomegalovirus exposure and HLA in healthy donors (dated 2017 in TCRdb). General notes on the study: In an earlier analysis of approximately 500 of the donors, approximately 300 Gb of sequence data and some 100 million unique TCR beta sequences from roughly 180 million T cells were reported. HLA typing covered class I and class II loci at four-digit resolution. Of the approximately 400 genotyped donors, approximately 83% fell in the genetic ancestry cluster associated with self-reported Caucasian donors. A separate validation cohort of roughly 130 different subjects was used in addition to the roughly 640-subject first cohort. The study used immunosequencing to profile the T cell repertoires of 670 or so subjects and linked those repertoires to cytomegalovirus serostatus. An early release that covered about 600 HLA-typed donors contained approximately 300 gigabases of sequencing data and around 80 million unique TCR sequences. The number of donors typed differed by locus, with about 629-630 for A, B, C, DRB1 and DQB1, over 500 for DQA1, 600 to 610 for DPA1, and about 450 for DPB1. Rather than using new phenotypic data, the later analysis identified candidate immune exposures from TCR beta sequences and from how often those sequences occurred across donors. The study combined high-throughput TCR immunosequencing, statistical association of individual TCRs with disease status, and machine learning to predict cytomegalovirus infection status. An earlier analysis of about 620 of the donors applied high-throughput TCR beta sequencing to assess whether each TCR beta V gene segment acted as functional or pseudogenic. In a later analysis, previously published TCR beta repertoires from 550 to 700 donors were re-analyzed and high-resolution HLA genotyping was added so that TCR occurrence patterns could be studied. A later genetic analysis took genome-wide SNP genotypes for about 55% of the 666 donors and used that subset as a discovery cohort. Donor age, sex, ethnicity and CMV serostatus were compiled alongside the repertoire data. Several DR-DQ haplotypes were treated as single units for association and clustering because of strong linkage in the cohort. The study aimed to test whether cataloging public T cell receptors could reveal signatures of past pathogen exposure. Among 398 genotyped donors of the cohort, an average of 235,054 unique TCR beta nucleotide sequences were sequenced per donor, around 20% of them non-productive. All discovery cohort repertoires had been generated on a single sequencing platform.

What the research found in general, with its limitations: A further reported finding was that TCR beta sequences accurately predicted the HLA-A and HLA-B alleles for most subjects in the first cohort. According to a later genetic analysis, donors in an Asian-associated ancestry cluster had fewer N-insertions in productive TCRs than the roughly 670-donor mean. A cluster of highly shared sequence variants was judged likely to represent a technical artifact of the sequencing pipeline. In an earlier analysis of fewer than 700 of the donors, most TCR beta V segments appeared in productive rearrangements about 87% or about 30% of the time, broadly matching IMGT annotations. A later analysis found that most CMV-associated TCR beta chains appeared HLA-restricted, with HLA associations seemingly driven largely by CMV exposure. Correlated functional status among segregating V segments might be attributable to linkage disequilibrium, but an unknown experimental factor could not be ruled out. Seventeen rarely observed V segments, including chromosome 9 orphons, were excluded from the earlier analysis of several hundred of the donors because counts were too low. V-gene and J-gene trimming of TCR beta chains was associated with a missense DCLRE1C variant in a later genetic analysis, and the association was replicated in an independent cohort. The classifier was reported to diagnose cytomegalovirus status with high specificity and sensitivity in both the original cohort and the validation cohort. The 87-base-pair reads could not distinguish some IMGT-functional V segments, including TRBV6-2 and TRBV6-3, so those segments were excluded. While some public TCRs were present in many individuals, most TCR sequences turned up only very rarely across donors. This cohort had only TCR beta chains sequenced, and the lack of alpha or paired-chain data limited which features could be detected. Presence/absence analyses assumed roughly uniform sequencing depth across donors, an assumption that may not hold. Three of the identified cytomegalovirus-associated TCR beta chains were confirmed in vitro to be specific for cytomegalovirus antigens. A total of about 150 TCR beta chains were listed by the study as associated with cytomegalovirus. HLA typing was unavailable for some donors at each locus, so association tests used only the typed subset. The authors suggested that the approach could potentially be generalized to other disease states and immunological phenotypes. CMV serostatus was the only immune exposure information available for the cohort. A later analysis found that TCR association rates varied across HLA loci, with DRB1 alleles showing the most associated TCRs and HLA-C alleles the fewest. In a later analysis, some 18,000 TCR beta sequences were associated with specific HLA alleles at a false discovery rate of 0.05. Several of the top co-occurrence clusters appeared to be linked to parvovirus B19, influenza, CMV and Epstein-Barr virus, according to a later analysis. When HLA alleles, especially DR and DQ, strongly co-occurred, TCR associations were difficult to assign to individual alleles. Compared with equally common non-associated chains, HLA-associated TCR beta chains in a later analysis were more clonally expanded and had lower generation probabilities.

Receptor libraries were prepared by the immunoSEQ multiplex PCR assay. For the multiplex PCR, a mixture combining 60 forward primers for TCR Vbeta segments and 13 reverse primers for TCR Jbeta segments was used. A multiplex PCR assay on genomic DNA amplified the CDR3 region of rearranged TCR beta genes. The Illumina HiSeq System was used to sequence the amplified TCR beta libraries as 87-base-pair reads. As for how the authors treated the data: In a later analysis, roughly 80 million unique TCR beta chains were counted across the roughly 610 repertoires, and roughly 10 million of these chains were shared by at least two donors. Raw reads were error-corrected and collapsed into unique sequences by a nearest-neighbor algorithm in which closely related sequences were merged to remove PCR and sequencing errors. Alignment of CDR3 sequences to IMGT reference sequences was used to assign V, D and J gene segments. For a sequence to be retained, a match of at least six nucleotides was required to both a V gene segment and a J gene segment. A rearrangement counted as productive if the CDR3 had no stop codons and remained in frame with V and J, and every other rearrangement counted as non-productive. CDR3 was defined by IMGT convention, running from the second conserved V-encoded cysteine to the conserved J-encoded phenylalanine. The earlier analysis of 587 of the donors excluded sequences that lacked an unambiguous match to a single V gene segment. In an earlier analysis of 450 to 750 of the donors, a V segment was called functional when productive rearrangements were above 56.7%, and segregating when the standard deviation between donors exceeded 5%. To diagnose cytomegalovirus status from the catalog of TCR beta chain sequences, a statistical classification framework was built. A later analysis assigned V and J genes by comparing TCR nucleotide sequences with IMGT/GENE-DB human TR gene sequences. In a later analysis, CDR3 sequences and most-parsimonious VDJ recombination scenarios were assigned using the TCRdist pipeline. A later analysis defined each TCR beta chain by its CDR3 amino acid sequence plus V-gene family, and excluded reads lacking a unique V-gene family. To address suspected cross-contamination and a sequencing artifact, a later analysis removed 592 highly shared, low-generation-probability nucleotide sequences. A later analysis calculated a clonal expansion index for each public chain from normalized within-repertoire ranks of inferred template counts. A later analysis computed generation probabilities with a VDJ recombination model fitted to out-of-frame rearrangements, and checked the results against IGoR. In a later analysis, hypergeometric tests were used to score TCR-TCR, TCR-HLA and TCR-CMV co-occurrence, with a repertoire-size bias correction applied to TCR pairs. In a later analysis, false discovery rates were estimated by permuting HLA or CMV assignments 20 times. In a later analysis, co-occurring TCRs were grouped using DBSCAN, and TCRdist sequence similarity was added for clustering within HLA-allele-positive subsets. Repertoires with fewer than 30,000 or more than 120,000 public chains were left out of co-occurrence clustering, as were four to six repertoires with anomalous nucleotide sharing. Held by TCRdb, this immuneACCESS table contains in-frame sequences only and omits some clones. Under half of the omission traces to an unresolved V gene where checked; the cause of the rest is unknown. Clone size and the V and J calls come from that table; the DNA yielded D and trimming. The sample's records list 150,000 to 200,000 clones. Over 1% of the sample is held by the ten biggest clonotypes.

Remarks on this clone: Its target antigen remains unknown.

The cohort was made up of 650 to 700 healthy bone marrow donors. Cohort members were all nominally healthy when sampled, although unrecorded immune exposures were likely present. The donor was CMV seronegative and was included in the group of about 400 seronegative cohort members. Every donor gave a peripheral blood sample, and the peripheral blood mononuclear cells from that sample were used for TCR beta sequencing. The Qiagen DNeasy Blood Extraction Kit was used to extract genomic DNA from the blood cell samples. The cysteine opens and the phenylalanine closes a CDR3 of 13 amino acids. Solely the CDR3 DNA is kept, with 39 bases framed from the first base. From the germline V gene, CDR1 is SGDLS and CDR2 is YYNGEE. V and J lose 2 bases and 7 bases, and a span of 10 bases separates them.

The chain is assembled from TRBV9 and TRBJ2-1; no D segment can be confidently identified. The sequenced sample consisted of PBMCs. The clonotype was recovered from a woman aged 60 to 75 in good health and CMV-seronegative. The CDR3: CASSVGSRNEQFF. The nucleotides are TGTGCCAGCAGCGTCGGTAGCCGAAATGAGCAGTTCTTC.